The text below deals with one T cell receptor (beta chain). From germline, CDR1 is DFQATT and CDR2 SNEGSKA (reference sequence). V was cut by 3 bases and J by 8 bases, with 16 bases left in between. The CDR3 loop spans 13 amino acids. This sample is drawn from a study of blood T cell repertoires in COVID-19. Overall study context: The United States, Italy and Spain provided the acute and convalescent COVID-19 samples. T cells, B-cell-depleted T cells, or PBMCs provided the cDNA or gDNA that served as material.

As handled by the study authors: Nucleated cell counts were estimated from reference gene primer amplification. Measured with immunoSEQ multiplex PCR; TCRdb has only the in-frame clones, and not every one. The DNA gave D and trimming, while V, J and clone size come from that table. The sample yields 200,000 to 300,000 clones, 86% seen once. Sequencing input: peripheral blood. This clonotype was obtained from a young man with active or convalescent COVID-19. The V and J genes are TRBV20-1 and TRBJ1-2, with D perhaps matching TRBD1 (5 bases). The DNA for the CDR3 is TGCAGTGCTAGTACGGGGACTACCACCGGCTACACCTTC. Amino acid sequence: CSASTGTTTGYTF.